These 24 T cell receptor beta chains were all obtained from the same sample, sequenced in a study of blood T cell repertoires in COVID-19. Assay used: immunoSEQ multiplex PCR; TCRdb lists only in-frame clones, some missing. The sample carries roughly 200,000 clones, roughly 79% recorded once. The source material was peripheral blood. These receptors all stem from a middle-aged woman with COVID-19, enrolled during active disease.

The V gene is TRBV7-9, the J gene TRBJ1-1; D call uncertain. This CDR3 is built from 13 residues. The V end lost 0 bases, the J end lost 7 bases, and 9 bases lay between the germline ends. The germline CDR1 and CDR2 sequences are SEHNR and FQNEAQ (reference sequence). The DNA of the CDR3 is TGTGCCAGCAGCTTAGCGAGGGAGCGTGAAGCTTTCTTT. Translated, it gives CASSLAREREAFF.

The V call is TRBV11-2, the J call TRBJ2-1, with 13 bases fitting TRBD2. The CDR3 is made up of 15 amino acids. From germline, CDR1 is SGHAT and CDR2 FQNNGV. V dropped 4 bases and J dropped 7; count of bases not matched to a gene: 4. DNA of the CDR3: TGTGCCAGCAGCTCGGGACTAGCGGGATTGAATGAGCAGTTCTTC. It specifies CASSSGLAGLNEQFF.

This chain joins TRBV7-9 and TRBJ2-2; no clear D gene. CDR1 and CDR2 (germline): SEHNR, FQNEAQ (reference sequence). The CDR3 extends over 14 amino acids. V was clipped by 7 bases and J by 7 bases, with 16 bases between them. CDR3: CASTSTPPGGELFF. The CDR3 region has the DNA TGTGCCAGCACCTCGACACCCCCCGGCGGGGAGCTGTTTTTT.

The chain couples TRBV19 to TRBJ2-7; 9 bases are a match to TRBD2. In germline, CDR1 is LNHDA, CDR2 SQIVND (reference sequence). With 4 bases clipped from V and 3 bases from J, the junction kept 7 bases outside the gene matches. The CDR3 is 15 amino acids. The DNA of the CDR3 is TGTGCCAGTAGTACCTCGGCGGGAGGGAGCTACGAGCAGTACTTC. Protein: CASSTSAGGSYEQYF.

The chain links TRBV13 to TRBJ2-3, with TRBD2 matching 9 bases. The CDR3 runs to 17 residues. Germline CDR1 is PRHDT and CDR2 is FYEKMQ (reference sequence). Losses at the gene ends were 5 bases for V and 0 bases for J; bases not matched to a gene: 9. CDR3 nucleotide sequence: TGTGCCAGCAGCCCCCCGACTAGCGGTCATAGCACAGATACGCAGTATTTT. This translates into CASSPPTSGHSTDTQYF.

This chain links TRBV5-5 with TRBJ2-3, with TRBD1 as a possible D gene (5 bases). Germline V gives CDR1 SGHKS, CDR2 YYEKEE (reference sequence). Between the trimmed V and J ends, which lost 4 bases and 2 bases, there was a span of 11 bases. The CDR3 runs 14 residues. The CDR3 bases are TGTGCCAGCAGCCGGACACCAACCACAGATACGCAGTATTTT. Residues: CASSRTPTTDTQYF.

In DNA form, the CDR3 reads TGCGCCAGCAGCTACGGACAGGTCACAGATACGCAGTATTTT. It encodes CASSYGQVTDTQYF. The chain carries TRBV5-1 and TRBJ2-3, with 7 positions matching TRBD1. Losses at the gene ends were 3 bases for V and 2 bases for J; bases not matched to a gene: 3. The CDR3 consists of 14 residues. Germline V gene lookup returns CDR1 SGHRS and CDR2 YFSETQ.

The chain couples TRBV9 to TRBJ2-1; D ambiguous. The CDR3 totals 14 residues. V lost 4 bases and J lost 5, with 13 bases in between. Germline CDR1 and CDR2: SGDLS and YYNGEE. This CDR3 is CASSLGFFNNEQFF. DNA for the CDR3: TGTGCCAGCAGCCTGGGCTTTTTCAACAATGAGCAGTTCTTC.

This chain links TRBV27 with TRBJ2-2; TRBD2 aligns across 13 bases. The CDR3 has 17 amino acids. CDR1 MNHEY and CDR2 SMNVEV come from the germline V gene (reference sequence). V shed 3 bases, J shed 5 bases, and the junction held 6 bases outside the gene matches. CDR3 sequence: CASSFRRGLAGTGELFF. The CDR3 coding sequence is TGTGCCAGCAGTTTTCGTAGGGGACTAGCGGGAACCGGGGAGCTGTTTTTT.

This chain joins TRBV5-1 and TRBJ2-5; 7 bases line up with TRBD1. The CDR3 has 15 residues. The V segment lost 5 bases and the J segment 0 bases; nucleotides outside the gene matches: 7. Germline CDR1 and CDR2: SGHRS and YFSETQ. Written as DNA, the CDR3 is TGCGCCAGCAGTCCGGGACAGACGTACCAAGAGACCCAGTACTTC. Its protein product is CASSPGQTYQETQYF.

The V gene is TRBV2, the J gene TRBJ1-2; D is ambiguous. The CDR3 length is 13 residues. From germline, CDR1 is SNHLY and CDR2 FYNNEI. Trimming took 8 bases from V and 4 from J, leaving 14 bases between them. This chain's CDR3 is CASAEEDGYGYTF. For the CDR3, the DNA is TGTGCCAGCGCTGAGGAGGACGGCTATGGCTACACCTTC.

J is TRBJ2-5 and V is TRBV7-9, with 8 positions matching TRBD1. Germline CDR1 is SEHNR and CDR2 is FQNEAQ (reference sequence). The CDR3 spans 16 residues. Losses at the gene ends were 0 bases for V and 2 bases for J; bases not matched to a gene: 5. CDR3 in DNA: TGTGCCAGCAGCTTAGCGGGCAGGGGGCTTCAAGAGACCCAGTACTTC. It translates to CASSLAGRGLQETQYF.

The chain couples TRBV2 to TRBJ1-1; perhaps TRBD1 as D (6 bases). CDR3 size: 14 residues. In germline, CDR1 is SNHLY, CDR2 FYNNEI. Deletions cut 7 bases from V and 5 bases from J, with 17 bases between. The CDR3 protein is CASTTYDRRTEAFF. CDR3 in DNA: TGTGCCAGCACCACCTATGACAGGAGAACTGAAGCTTTCTTT.

The chain carries TRBV9 and TRBJ2-1; D ambiguous. From germline, CDR1 is SGDLS and CDR2 YYNGEE. V was shortened by 3 bases and J by 0 bases, with 4 bases between the two germline ends. This CDR3 has 13 amino acids. The CDR3 coding sequence is TGTGCCAGCAGCGCCAGCTCCTACAATGAGCAGTTCTTC. It encodes CASSASSYNEQFF.

The chain joins TRBV7-3 to TRBJ2-2, with D unclear. The V end was cut by 5 bases, the J end by 6 bases, with 10 bases between. Germline loops: CDR1 SGHTA, CDR2 FQGTGA. The CDR3 spans 13 residues. CDR3 nucleotide sequence: TGTGCCAGCAGCAGGAGCCGCGCCGGGGAGCTGTTTTTT. It translates to CASSRSRAGELFF.

The rearrangement joins TRBV6-4 to TRBJ1-1; tentative D call: TRBD1 (5 bases). The length of the CDR3 is 13 residues. Germline CDR1 MRHNA, CDR2 SNTAGT. The germline V and J ends were trimmed by 6 bases and 5 bases, with 13 bases remaining between them. The CDR3 is CASSPGTSTEAFF. CDR3 in DNA: TGTGCCAGCAGCCCCGGGACTTCTACTGAAGCTTTCTTT.

J is TRBJ1-5 and V is TRBV9, with 8 bases that match TRBD1. V lost 0 bases to trimming and J lost 0 bases; unmatched junction nucleotides: 17. CDR1 is SGDLS, CDR2 YYNGEE, per germline. The CDR3 has 21 amino acids. CDR3 sequence reads: CASSVGSGRTGRLDSNQPQHF. CDR3 DNA: TGTGCCAGCAGCGTAGGTTCAGGCCGGACAGGGCGTCTTGATAGCAATCAGCCCCAGCATTTT.

This clone appeared once. The chain is built from TRBV7-6 and TRBJ2-7, with D possibly TRBD2 on 6 matching bases. From germline, CDR1 is SGHVS and CDR2 FNYEAQ. Trimming left V 4 bases short and J 2 bases short, with 12 bases between. The CDR3 is made up of 14 amino acids. The CDR3 sequence is CASSSGTQPYEQYF. The CDR3 DNA reads as TGTGCCAGCAGCTCCGGGACTCAGCCCTACGAGCAGTACTTC.

This clone was observed once. This sequence joins TRBV4-1 and TRBJ2-5; 10 positions match TRBD2. This CDR3 spans 15 amino acids. The J segment lost 5 bases and the V segment lost 5 bases, leaving 8 bases of the junction unmatched. The germline gives CDR1 MGHRA, CDR2 YSYEKL. The CDR3: CASSRPSGSTETQYF. CDR3 nucleotide sequence: TGCGCCAGCAGCAGGCCTAGCGGGAGCACGGAGACCCAGTACTTC.

V is TRBV27 and J is TRBJ2-3; D may be TRBD2 (6 bases). The CDR3 contains 14 residues. CDR1 is MNHEY and CDR2 is SMNVEV in the germline V gene (reference sequence). CDR3 coding DNA: TGTGAAGAAACGCGGGACTCCCACACAGATACGCAGTATTTT. Residues: CEETRDSHTDTQYF.

The CDR3: CASRPPDRALNTEAFF. The CDR3 DNA is TGTGCCAGCAGACCCCCCGACAGGGCGCTGAACACTGAAGCTTTCTTT. The chain carries TRBV7-8 and TRBJ1-1; 7 bases agree with TRBD1. The germline V gene encodes CDR1 SGHVS and CDR2 FQNEAQ. The CDR3 spans 16 residues. The J segment lost 0 bases and the V segment lost 6 bases, leaving 10 bases of the junction unmatched.

The chain has TRBV29-1 and TRBJ2-5, with D tentatively TRBD1 (6 bases). V lost 7 bases, J lost 5 bases, and 17 bases lay in between. Germline CDR1 SQVTM, CDR2 ANQGSEA. This CDR3 has 13 residues. For the CDR3, the DNA is TGCAGCGCAGACGGACAGCACGGGGAGACCCAGTACTTC. It codes for CSADGQHGETQYF.

This chain joins TRBV5-6 and TRBJ2-4; maybe TRBD1 (6 bases). The CDR3 is 16 residues long. The germline CDR1 and CDR2 sequences are SGHDT and YYEEEE. Trimming removed 0 bases at V and 0 bases at J, with 10 bases between. The CDR3 here is CASSLGGQLAKNIQYF. The CDR3 coding sequence is TGTGCCAGCAGCTTGGGTGGACAGCTAGCCAAAAACATTCAGTACTTC.

This clone was seen once. The CDR3 sequence: CASSFRRGSNEQFF. The CDR3 bases are TGTGCCAGTAGTTTCCGCAGGGGGAGCAATGAGCAGTTCTTC. The chain carries TRBV19 and TRBJ2-1; the match to TRBD1 covers 7 bases. The trim removed 5 bases at V and 6 bases at J, leaving 7 bases unmatched. Germline CDR1 is LNHDA and CDR2 is SQIVND (reference sequence). The CDR3 runs to 14 residues.